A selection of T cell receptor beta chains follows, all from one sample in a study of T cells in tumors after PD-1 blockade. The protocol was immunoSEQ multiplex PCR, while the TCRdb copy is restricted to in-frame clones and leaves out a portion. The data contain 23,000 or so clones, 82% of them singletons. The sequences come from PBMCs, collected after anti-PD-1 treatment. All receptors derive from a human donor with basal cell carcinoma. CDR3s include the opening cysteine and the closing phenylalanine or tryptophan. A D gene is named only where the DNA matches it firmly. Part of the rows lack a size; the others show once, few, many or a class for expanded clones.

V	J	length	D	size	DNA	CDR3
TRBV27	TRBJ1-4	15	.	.	TGTGCCAGCAGGAGCCGGGCCCCAGAGTCGGAAAAACTGTTTTTT	CASRSRAPESEKLFF
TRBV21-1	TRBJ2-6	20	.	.	TGTGCCAGCAATACCCCCAAGGATAGGGGTCCCCTCTCTGGGGCCAACGTCCTGACTTTC	CASNTPKDRGPLSGANVLTF
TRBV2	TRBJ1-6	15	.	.	TGTGCCAGCAGTGAAAGACCGGGCCCTAGATCACCCCTCCACTTT	CASSERPGPRSPLHF
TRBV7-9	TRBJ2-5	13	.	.	TGTGCCAGCAGCTTATTCGGTCGTGAGACCCAGTACTTC	CASSLFGRETQYF
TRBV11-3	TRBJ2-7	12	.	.	TGTGCCAGCAGCCCTAAGCCCTACGAGCAGTACTTC	CASSPKPYEQYF
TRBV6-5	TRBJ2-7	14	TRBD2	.	TGTGCCAGCAGACCGATCGGGGGGGCCTACGAGCAGTACTTC	CASRPIGGAYEQYF
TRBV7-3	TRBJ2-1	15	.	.	TGTGCCAGCAGCTTAGAGGCCCTTGGAGGAAGTGAGCAGTTCTTC	CASSLEALGGSEQFF
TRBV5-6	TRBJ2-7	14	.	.	TGTGCCAGCAGCCCCAGGGACCGATCCTACGAGCAGTACTTC	CASSPRDRSYEQYF
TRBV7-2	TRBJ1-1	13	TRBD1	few	TGTGCCAGCAGCTCGACAGGGGGCGCTGAAGCTTTCTTT	CASSSTGGAEAFF
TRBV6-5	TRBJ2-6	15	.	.	TGTGCCAGCAGTTACTGGGGTTCCGGGGCCAACGTCCTGACTTTC	CASSYWGSGANVLTF
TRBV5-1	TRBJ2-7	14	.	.	TGCGCCAGCAGCTGGGGGACAAGAGAGGGCGAGCAGTACTTC	CASSWGTREGEQYF
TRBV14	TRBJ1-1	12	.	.	TGTGCCAGCAGCCAAGCACAGGGTGAAGCTTTCTTT	CASSQAQGEAFF
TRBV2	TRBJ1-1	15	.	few	TGTGCCAGCAGTGAATTTGACAGCATGAACACTGAAGCTTTCTTT	CASSEFDSMNTEAFF
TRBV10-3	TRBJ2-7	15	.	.	TGTGCCATCAGTGATGACAGGTTAAGCTCCTACGAGCAGTACTTC	CAISDDRLSSYEQYF